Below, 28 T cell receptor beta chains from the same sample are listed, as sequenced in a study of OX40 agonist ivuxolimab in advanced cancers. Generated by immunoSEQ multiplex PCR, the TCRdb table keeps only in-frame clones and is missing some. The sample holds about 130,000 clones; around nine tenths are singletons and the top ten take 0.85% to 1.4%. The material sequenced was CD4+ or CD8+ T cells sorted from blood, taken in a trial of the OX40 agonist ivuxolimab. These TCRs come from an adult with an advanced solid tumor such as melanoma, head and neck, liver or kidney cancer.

CDR3 in amino acids: CASSPDGRGYEQYF. The CDR3 DNA reads as TGTGCCAGCAGCCCGGACGGAAGGGGCTACGAGCAGTACTTC. The J gene is TRBJ2-7, the V gene TRBV7-9, with a tentative D call TRBD1 (5 bases). Trimming stripped 5 bases from V and 3 bases from J, with 14 bases between. Germline CDR1 is SEHNR and CDR2 is FQNEAQ (reference sequence). The CDR3 sequence is 14 residues long.

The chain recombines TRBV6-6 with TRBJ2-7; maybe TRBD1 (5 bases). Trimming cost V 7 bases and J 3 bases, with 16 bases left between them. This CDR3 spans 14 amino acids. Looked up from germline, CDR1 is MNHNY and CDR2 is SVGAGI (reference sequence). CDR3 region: CASTLRQGGYEQYF. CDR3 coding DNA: TGTGCCAGCACCTTACGCCAGGGTGGCTACGAGCAGTACTTC.

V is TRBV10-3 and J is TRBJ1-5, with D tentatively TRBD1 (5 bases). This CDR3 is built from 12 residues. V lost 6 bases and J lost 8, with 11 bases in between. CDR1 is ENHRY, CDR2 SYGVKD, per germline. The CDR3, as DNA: TGTGCCATCAGGGGGGAAGGAAAGCCCCAGCATTTT. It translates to CAIRGEGKPQHF.

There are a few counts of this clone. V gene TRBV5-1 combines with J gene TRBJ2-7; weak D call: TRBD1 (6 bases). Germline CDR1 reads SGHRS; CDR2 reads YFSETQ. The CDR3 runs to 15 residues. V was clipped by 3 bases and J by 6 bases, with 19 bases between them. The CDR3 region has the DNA TGCGCCAGCAGCTCTTCATCAGGGGCAATACGCGAGCAGTACTTC. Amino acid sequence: CASSSSSGAIREQYF.

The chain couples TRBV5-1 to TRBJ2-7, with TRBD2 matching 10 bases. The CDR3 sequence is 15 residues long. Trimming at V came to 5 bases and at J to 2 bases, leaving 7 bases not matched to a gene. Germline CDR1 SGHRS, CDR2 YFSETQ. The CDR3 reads CASRKGTSVTYEQYF. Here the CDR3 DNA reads TGCGCCAGCAGAAAAGGGACTAGCGTGACCTACGAGCAGTACTTC.

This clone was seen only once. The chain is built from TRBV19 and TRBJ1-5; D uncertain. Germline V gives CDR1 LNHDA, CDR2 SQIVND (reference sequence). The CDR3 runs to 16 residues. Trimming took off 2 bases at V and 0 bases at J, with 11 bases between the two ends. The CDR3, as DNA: TGTGCCAGTAGTATATCCACAGCGCATAGCAATCAGCCCCAGCATTTT. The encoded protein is CASSISTAHSNQPQHF. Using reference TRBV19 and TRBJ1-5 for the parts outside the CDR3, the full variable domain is DGGITQSPKYLFRKEGQNVTLSCEQNLNHDAMYWYRQDPGQGLRLIYYSQIVNDFQKGDIAEGYSVSREKKESFPLTVTSAQKNPTAFYLCASSISTAHSNQPQHFGDGTRLSIL.

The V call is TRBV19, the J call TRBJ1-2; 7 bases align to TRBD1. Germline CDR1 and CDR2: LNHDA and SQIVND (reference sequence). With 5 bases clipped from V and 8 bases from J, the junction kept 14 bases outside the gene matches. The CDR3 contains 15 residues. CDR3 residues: CASSLPPGQHRGYTF. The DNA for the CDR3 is TGTGCCAGTAGTCTCCCGCCGGGACAGCATAGGGGCTACACCTTC. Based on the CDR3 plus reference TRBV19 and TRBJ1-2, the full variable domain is DGGITQSPKYLFRKEGQNVTLSCEQNLNHDAMYWYRQDPGQGLRLIYYSQIVNDFQKGDIAEGYSVSREKKESFPLTVTSAQKNPTAFYLCASSLPPGQHRGYTFGSGTRLTVV.

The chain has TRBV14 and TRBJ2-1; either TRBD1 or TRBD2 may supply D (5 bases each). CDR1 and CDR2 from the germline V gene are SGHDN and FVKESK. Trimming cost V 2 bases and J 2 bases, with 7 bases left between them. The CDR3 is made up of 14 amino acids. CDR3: CASSQTGPYNEQFF. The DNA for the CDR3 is TGTGCCAGCAGCCAAACGGGACCCTACAATGAGCAGTTCTTC.

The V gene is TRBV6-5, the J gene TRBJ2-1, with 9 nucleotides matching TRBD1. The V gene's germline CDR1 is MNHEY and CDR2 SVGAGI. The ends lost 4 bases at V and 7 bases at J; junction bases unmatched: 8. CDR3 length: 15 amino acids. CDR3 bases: TGTGCCAGCAGTTGGACCGGGACAGGGAATAATGAGCAGTTCTTC. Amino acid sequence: CASSWTGTGNNEQFF.

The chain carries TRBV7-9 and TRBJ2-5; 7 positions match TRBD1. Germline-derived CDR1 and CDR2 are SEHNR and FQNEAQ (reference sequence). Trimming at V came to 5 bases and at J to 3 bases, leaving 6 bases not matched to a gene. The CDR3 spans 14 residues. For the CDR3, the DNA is TGTGCCAGCAGCCCGGGACAGCGAAAAGAGACCCAGTACTTC. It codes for CASSPGQRKETQYF. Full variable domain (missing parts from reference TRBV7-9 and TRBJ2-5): DTGVSQNPRHKITKRGQNVTFRCDPISEHNRLYWYRQTLGQGPEFLTYFQNEAQLEKSRLLSDRFSAERPKGSFSTLEIQRTEQGDSAMYLCASSPGQRKETQYFGPGTRLLVL.

The CDR3 sequence: CASTDGTGVYEQYF. Here the CDR3 DNA reads TGTGCCAGCACCGACGGGACAGGGGTCTACGAGCAGTACTTC. The rearrangement links TRBV11-3 to TRBJ2-7; 10 bases line up with TRBD1. Germline CDR1 is SGHNT and CDR2 is YENEEA. V lost 7 bases to trimming and J lost 3 bases; unmatched junction nucleotides: 6. The CDR3 has 14 amino acids.

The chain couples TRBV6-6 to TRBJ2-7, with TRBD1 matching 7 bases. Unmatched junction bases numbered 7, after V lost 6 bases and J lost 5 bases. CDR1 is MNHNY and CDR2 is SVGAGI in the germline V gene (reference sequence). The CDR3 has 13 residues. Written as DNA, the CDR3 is TGTGCCAGCAGCCGCGACAGGGTCAACGAGCAGTACTTC. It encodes CASSRDRVNEQYF.

The CDR3 DNA is TGTGCCAGCAGCGAGGGGACAGGTTTCGGCACTGAAGCTTTCTTT. This sequence encodes CASSEGTGFGTEAFF. This chain connects TRBV7-9 to TRBJ1-1, with 8 bases that match TRBD1. Losses at the gene ends were 5 bases for V and 4 bases for J; bases not matched to a gene: 9. This CDR3 region has 15 residues. CDR1 is SEHNR, CDR2 FQNEAQ, per germline (reference sequence).

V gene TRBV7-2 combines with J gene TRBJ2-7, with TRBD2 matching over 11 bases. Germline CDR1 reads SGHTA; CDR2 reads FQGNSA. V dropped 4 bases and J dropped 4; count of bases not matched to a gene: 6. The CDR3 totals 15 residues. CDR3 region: CASSSSGTSGYEQYF. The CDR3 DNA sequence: TGTGCCAGCAGCTCATCCGGGACTAGCGGTTACGAGCAGTACTTC.

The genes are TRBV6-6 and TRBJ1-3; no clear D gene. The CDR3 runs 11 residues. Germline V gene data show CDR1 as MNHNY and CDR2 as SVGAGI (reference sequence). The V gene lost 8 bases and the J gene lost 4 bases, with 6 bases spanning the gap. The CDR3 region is CASSGGNTIYF. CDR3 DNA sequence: TGTGCCAGCTCAGGAGGAAACACCATATATTTT.

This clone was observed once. CDR3 bases: TGTGCCAGCAGCTTTGGCCCCCGCTACGAGCAGTACTTC. Translated, it gives CASSFGPRYEQYF. The genes are TRBV11-2 and TRBJ2-7; D not certain. V was clipped by 3 bases and J by 3 bases, with 9 bases between them. The CDR3 runs to 13 residues. Germline loops: CDR1 SGHAT, CDR2 FQNNGV.

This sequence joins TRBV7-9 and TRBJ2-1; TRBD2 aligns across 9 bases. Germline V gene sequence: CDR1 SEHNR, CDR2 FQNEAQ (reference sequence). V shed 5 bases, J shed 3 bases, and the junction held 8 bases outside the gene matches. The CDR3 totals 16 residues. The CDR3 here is CASSPPGAGGYNEQFF. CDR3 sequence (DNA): TGTGCCAGCAGCCCGCCCGGAGCGGGAGGCTACAATGAGCAGTTCTTC.

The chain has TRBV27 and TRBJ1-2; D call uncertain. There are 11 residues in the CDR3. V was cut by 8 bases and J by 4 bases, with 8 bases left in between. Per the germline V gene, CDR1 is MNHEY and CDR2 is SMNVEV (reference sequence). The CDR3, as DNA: TGTGCCAGCGGCAACATCTATGGCTACACCTTC. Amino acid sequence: CASGNIYGYTF.

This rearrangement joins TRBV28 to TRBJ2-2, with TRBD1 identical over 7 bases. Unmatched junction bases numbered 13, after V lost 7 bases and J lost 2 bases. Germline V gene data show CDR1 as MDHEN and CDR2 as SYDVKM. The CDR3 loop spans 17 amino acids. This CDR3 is CASKASQGIVNTGELFF. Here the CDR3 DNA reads TGTGCCAGCAAAGCGTCACAGGGGATCGTAAACACCGGGGAGCTGTTTTTT.

CDR3 coding DNA: TGTGCCAGCAGCTTATCGGCAGGGAGAACCTACGAGCAGTACTTC. It codes for CASSLSAGRTYEQYF. This sequence joins TRBV7-9 and TRBJ2-7; D possibly matches TRBD1 or TRBD2 (5 bases each). The CDR3 is 15 residues long. CDR1 is SEHNR and CDR2 is FQNEAQ in the germline V gene (reference sequence). The V end lost 2 bases, the J end lost 2 bases, and 13 bases lay between the germline ends.

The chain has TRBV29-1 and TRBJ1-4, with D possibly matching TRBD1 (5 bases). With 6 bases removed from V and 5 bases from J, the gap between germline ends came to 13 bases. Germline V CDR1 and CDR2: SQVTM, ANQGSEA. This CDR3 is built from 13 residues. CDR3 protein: CSVAGTLNEKLFF. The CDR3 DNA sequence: TGCAGCGTCGCGGGGACCTTGAATGAAAAACTGTTTTTT.

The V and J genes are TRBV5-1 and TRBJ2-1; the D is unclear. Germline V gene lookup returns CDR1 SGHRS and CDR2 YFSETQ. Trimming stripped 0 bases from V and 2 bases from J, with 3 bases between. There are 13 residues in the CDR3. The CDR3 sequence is CASSLETYNEQFF. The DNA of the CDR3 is TGCGCCAGCAGCTTGGAGACCTACAATGAGCAGTTCTTC.

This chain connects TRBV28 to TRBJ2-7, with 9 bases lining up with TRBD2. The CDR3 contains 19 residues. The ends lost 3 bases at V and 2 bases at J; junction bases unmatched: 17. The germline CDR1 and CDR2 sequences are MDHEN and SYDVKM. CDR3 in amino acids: CASSLRWSSGDTNTYEQYF. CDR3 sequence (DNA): TGTGCCAGCAGTTTGAGGTGGTCTAGCGGGGACACTAATACCTACGAGCAGTACTTC.

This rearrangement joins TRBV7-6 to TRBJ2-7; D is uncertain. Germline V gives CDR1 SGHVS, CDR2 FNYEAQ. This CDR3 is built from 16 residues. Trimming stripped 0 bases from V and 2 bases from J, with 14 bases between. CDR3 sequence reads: CASSLALGAYPYEQYF. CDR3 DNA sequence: TGTGCCAGCAGCTTAGCGCTGGGCGCCTACCCCTACGAGCAGTACTTC. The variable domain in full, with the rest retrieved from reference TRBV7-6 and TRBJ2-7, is GAGVSQSPRYKVTKRGQDVALRCDPISGHVSLYWYRQALGQGPEFLTYFNYEAQQDKSGLPNDRFSAERPEGSISTLTIQRTEQRDSAMYRCASSLALGAYPYEQYFGPGTRLTVT.

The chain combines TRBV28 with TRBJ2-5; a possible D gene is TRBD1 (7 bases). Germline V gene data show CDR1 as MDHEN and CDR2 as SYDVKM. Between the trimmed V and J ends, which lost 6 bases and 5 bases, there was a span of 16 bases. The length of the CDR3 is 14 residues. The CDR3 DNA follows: TGTGCCAGCAGCCCAGGGGGGAGACAGGAGACCCAGTACTTC. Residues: CASSPGGRQETQYF.

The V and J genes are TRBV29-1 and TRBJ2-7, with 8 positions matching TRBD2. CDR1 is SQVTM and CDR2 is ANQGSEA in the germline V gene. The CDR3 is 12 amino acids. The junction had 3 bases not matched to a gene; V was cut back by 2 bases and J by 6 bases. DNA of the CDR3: TGCAGCGTTGAAAGCGGGAGTCGCGAGCAGTACTTC. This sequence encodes CSVESGSREQYF.

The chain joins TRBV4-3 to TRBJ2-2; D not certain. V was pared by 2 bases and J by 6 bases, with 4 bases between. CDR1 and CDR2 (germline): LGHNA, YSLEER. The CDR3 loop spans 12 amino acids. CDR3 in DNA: TGCGCCAGCAGCCAACCCCCCGGGGAGCTGTTTTTT. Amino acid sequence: CASSQPPGELFF.

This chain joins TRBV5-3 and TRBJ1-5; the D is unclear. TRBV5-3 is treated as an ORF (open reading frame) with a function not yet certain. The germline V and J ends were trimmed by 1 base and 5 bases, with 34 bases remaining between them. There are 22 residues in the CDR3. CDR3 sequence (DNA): TGTGCCAGAAGCTTGTTACCCACCCAGCGGGGAAAATGGGAGCATATGTATCAGCCCCAGCATTTT. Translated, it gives CARSLLPTQRGKWEHMYQPQHF.